The T cell receptor beta chain described here comes from a study of blood T cell repertoires in COVID-19 (dated by TCRdb to 2019 to 2021). Background for the entire study: Samples from collaborators originated in the United States, Italy and Spain and spanned both the acute and convalescent phases of COVID-19. A freely available public database, intended as a resource for researchers studying the immune response to SARS-CoV-2, is where the repertoires were released. Where available, HLA class I and class II types were taken from metadata supplied by the sample provider and were not determined by assay-based typing. The material from the prospective study consisted of cDNA or gDNA derived from T cells, B-cell-depleted T cells, or PBMCs. Sample metadata almost always included a de-identified subject ID, COVID-19 status, age in years and sex. Deeply sampled blood TCRbeta repertoires from subjects exposed to, actively infected with, or recovered from COVID-19 were included in the dataset. Samples were obtained from the ongoing ImmuneRACE study (first 160 participants) and from about 1,300 subjects provided by 6 global collaborators. Broad study findings and their caveats: The amount of clinical and demographic metadata varied by source and participant and was provided uncurated.

V loses 5 bases, J loses 6 bases, and the germline ends lie 13 bases apart. In the germline V gene (reference sequence), CDR1 corresponds to MNHEY and CDR2 to SMNVEV. Its CDR3 holds 13 amino acids, cysteine through phenylalanine. Only the CDR3 portion is preserved as DNA: 39 bases, with reading frame beginning at the first base. The collaborating institutions used their own protocols to collect whole blood in K2EDTA tubes. For TCRbeta analysis, collaborators shipped samples as frozen whole blood, isolated PBMCs, or DNA extracted from either of those sample types. On this clone: Its antigen is not yet known. Base quality data are lacking; no much larger clone is found one base away.

The immunoSEQ Assay, a bias-controlled multiplex PCR, was used to amplify TCRbeta CDR3 regions from genomic DNA. Under the source paper's analysis protocol: The number of nucleated cells in each sample was estimated from the amplification of reference gene primers within the assay. To quantify the absolute abundance of each unique TCRbeta CDR3 rearrangement, sequence reads were collapsed and filtered. For each sample, productive Simpson clonality was calculated as the square root of Simpson's diversity index across productive rearrangements. TCRdb obtained this table from immuneACCESS and retained in-frame rearrangements with V and J assigned. These tables miss some clones; where compared with another copy, unresolved V genes account for less than half of the shortfall, and the remainder is unexplained. The D gene and trimming were derived from the DNA, and the V and J assignments and clone size from that table. The sample table holds roughly 70,000 clones, of which 90% were seen once. The top ten hold 6.9% of the sample.

The sequence derives from a human donor in a cohort sampled during active COVID-19. The sample consisted of peripheral blood. This chain is built from TRBV27 and TRBJ1-1; TRBD1 might be the D gene, on 6 matching bases. The CDR3 reads as follows: CASSPYTGSEAFF. The DNA sequence reads TGTGCCAGCAGTCCGTACACAGGGTCTGAAGCTTTCTTT.